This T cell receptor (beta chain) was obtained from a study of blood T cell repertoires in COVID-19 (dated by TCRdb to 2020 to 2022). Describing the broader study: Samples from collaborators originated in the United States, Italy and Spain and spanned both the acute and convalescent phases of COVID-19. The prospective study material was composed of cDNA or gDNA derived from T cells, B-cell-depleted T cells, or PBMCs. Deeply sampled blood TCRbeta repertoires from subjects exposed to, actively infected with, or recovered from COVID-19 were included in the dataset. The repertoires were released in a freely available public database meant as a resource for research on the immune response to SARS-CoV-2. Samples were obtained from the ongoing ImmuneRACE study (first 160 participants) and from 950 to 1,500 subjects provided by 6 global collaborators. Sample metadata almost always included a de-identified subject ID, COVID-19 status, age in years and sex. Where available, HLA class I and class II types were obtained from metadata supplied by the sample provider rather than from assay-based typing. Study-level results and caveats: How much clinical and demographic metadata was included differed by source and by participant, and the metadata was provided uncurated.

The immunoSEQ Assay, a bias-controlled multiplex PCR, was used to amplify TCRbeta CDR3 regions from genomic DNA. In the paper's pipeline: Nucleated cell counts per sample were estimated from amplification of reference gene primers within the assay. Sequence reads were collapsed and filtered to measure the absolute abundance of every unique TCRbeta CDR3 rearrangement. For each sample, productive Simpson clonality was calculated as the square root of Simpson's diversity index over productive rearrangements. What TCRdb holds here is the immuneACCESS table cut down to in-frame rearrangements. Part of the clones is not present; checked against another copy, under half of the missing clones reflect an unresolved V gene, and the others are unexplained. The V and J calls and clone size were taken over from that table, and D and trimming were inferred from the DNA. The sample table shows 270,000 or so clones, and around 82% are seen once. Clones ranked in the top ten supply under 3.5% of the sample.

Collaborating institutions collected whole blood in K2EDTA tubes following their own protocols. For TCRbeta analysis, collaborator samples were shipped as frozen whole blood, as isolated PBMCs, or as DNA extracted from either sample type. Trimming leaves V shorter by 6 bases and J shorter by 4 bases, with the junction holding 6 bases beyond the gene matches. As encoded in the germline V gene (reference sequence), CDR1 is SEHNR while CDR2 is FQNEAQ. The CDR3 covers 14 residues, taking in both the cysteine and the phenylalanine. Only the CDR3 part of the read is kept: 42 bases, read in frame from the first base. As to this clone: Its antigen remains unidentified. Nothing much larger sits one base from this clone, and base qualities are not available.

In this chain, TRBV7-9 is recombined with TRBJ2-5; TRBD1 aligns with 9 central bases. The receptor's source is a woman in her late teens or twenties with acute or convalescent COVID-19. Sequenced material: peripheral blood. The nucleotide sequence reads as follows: TGTGCCAGCAGAGAGAACAGGGGGCGAGAGACCCAGTACTTC. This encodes CASRENRGRETQYF.